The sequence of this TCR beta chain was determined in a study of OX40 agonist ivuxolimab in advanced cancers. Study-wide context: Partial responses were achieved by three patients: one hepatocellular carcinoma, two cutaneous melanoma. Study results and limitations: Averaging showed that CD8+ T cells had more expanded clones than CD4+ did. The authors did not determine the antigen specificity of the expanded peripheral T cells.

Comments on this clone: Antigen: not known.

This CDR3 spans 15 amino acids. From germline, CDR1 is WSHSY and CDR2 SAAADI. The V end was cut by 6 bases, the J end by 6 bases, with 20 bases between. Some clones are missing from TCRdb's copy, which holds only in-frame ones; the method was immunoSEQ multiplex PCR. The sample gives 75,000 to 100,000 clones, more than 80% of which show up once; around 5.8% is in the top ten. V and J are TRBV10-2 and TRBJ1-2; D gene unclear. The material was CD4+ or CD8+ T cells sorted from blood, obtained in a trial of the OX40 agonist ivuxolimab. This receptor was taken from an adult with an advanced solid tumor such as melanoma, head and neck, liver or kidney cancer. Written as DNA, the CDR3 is TGCGCCAGCAGCGGCGACCGTCGGCAAACTAATGGCTACACCTTC. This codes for CASSGDRRQTNGYTF.